These T cell receptor beta chains were read from a single sample in a study of cytomegalovirus exposure and HLA in healthy donors. Assay used: immunoSEQ multiplex PCR; TCRdb lists only in-frame clones, some missing. The top ten hold more than 4% of the sample, which has 150,000 to 200,000 clones, about four fifths seen once. Sequences were obtained from PBMCs. Every receptor here comes from a man between 18 and 29 years old in good health and CMV-seronegative. The CDR3 runs from the conserved cysteine through the conserved F or W. The order of the fields is clone size, V gene, D gene, J gene, CDR3 DNA, CDR3 protein. A D gene is named only where the DNA matches it firmly. Where a row states a size, it is once, few, many or the class of an expanded clone; other rows omit it.

abundance: -; v_gene: TRBV7-9; d_gene: -; j_gene: TRBJ2-2; CDR3nt: TGTGCCAGCAGCCGCAGCGAGACGAACACCGGGGAGCTGTTTTTT; CDR3aa: CASSRSETNTGELFF
abundance: few; v_gene: TRBV29-1; d_gene: TRBD2; j_gene: TRBJ2-3; CDR3nt: TGCAGCGTTGAGCCGGTCGGGGGGGCGAAGTTAAATACGCAGTATTTT; CDR3aa: CSVEPVGGAKLNTQYF
abundance: -; v_gene: TRBV7-9; d_gene: TRBD1; j_gene: TRBJ2-1; CDR3nt: TGTGCCAGCAGGCCGGGACAGATGCCTCTCTCCTACAATGAGCAGTTCTTC; CDR3aa: CASRPGQMPLSYNEQFF
abundance: -; v_gene: TRBV10-2; d_gene: -; j_gene: TRBJ1-5; CDR3nt: TGCGCCAGCGGGGGGGAGGGTCAGCCCCAGCATTTT; CDR3aa: CASGGEGQPQHF
abundance: -; v_gene: TRBV7-6; d_gene: TRBD2; j_gene: TRBJ2-1; CDR3nt: TGTGCCAGCAGCTTCAAACCACCCGGACTAGCGGGGGTATCCTACAATGAGCAGTTCTTC; CDR3aa: CASSFKPPGLAGVSYNEQFF
abundance: -; v_gene: TRBV6-5; d_gene: TRBD1; j_gene: TRBJ1-2; CDR3nt: TGTGCCAGCAGACAGGACAGGTTAGGCTACACCTTC; CDR3aa: CASRQDRLGYTF
abundance: -; v_gene: TRBV5-1; d_gene: -; j_gene: TRBJ2-7; CDR3nt: TGCGCCAGCAGCTTGGTAGCGGAATACGAGCAGTACTTC; CDR3aa: CASSLVAEYEQYF
abundance: -; v_gene: TRBV19; d_gene: TRBD2; j_gene: TRBJ2-3; CDR3nt: TGTGCCAGTAGTACGATCCTAGCGGGCGACACAGATACGCAGTATTTT; CDR3aa: CASSTILAGDTDTQYF
abundance: few; v_gene: TRBV5-1; d_gene: -; j_gene: TRBJ2-2; CDR3nt: TGCGCCAGCAGCTTGTCATCGGGAATCGGGGAGCTGTTTTTT; CDR3aa: CASSLSSGIGELFF
abundance: -; v_gene: TRBV25-1; d_gene: -; j_gene: TRBJ1-6; CDR3nt: TGTGCCACTTTTTATAATTCACCCCTCCACTTT; CDR3aa: CATFYNSPLHF
abundance: -; v_gene: TRBV7-7; d_gene: TRBD2; j_gene: TRBJ2-3; CDR3nt: TGTGCTAGCAGCCGTCCTAGCGGGGAGTGCACAGATACGCAGTATTTT; CDR3aa: CASSRPSGECTDTQYF
abundance: -; v_gene: TRBV15; d_gene: -; j_gene: TRBJ2-1; CDR3nt: TGTGCCACCAGCAGAGGAGACTGGGACAATGAGCAGTTCTTC; CDR3aa: CATSRGDWDNEQFF
abundance: -; v_gene: TRBV28; d_gene: -; j_gene: TRBJ2-5; CDR3nt: TGTGCCAGCAGTTTAGTTCAGGACCGGGGTCAGACCCAGTACTTC; CDR3aa: CASSLVQDRGQTQYF
abundance: -; v_gene: TRBV6-1; d_gene: -; j_gene: TRBJ1-4; CDR3nt: TGTGCCAGCAGTGGAAGCGGGGTTTACGAAAAACTGTTTTTT; CDR3aa: CASSGSGVYEKLFF
abundance: -; v_gene: TRBV7-9; d_gene: -; j_gene: TRBJ1-6; CDR3nt: TGTGCCAGCAGCTTATCAGCCCAGGGATCACCCCTCCACTTT; CDR3aa: CASSLSAQGSPLHF
abundance: -; v_gene: TRBV6-6; d_gene: -; j_gene: TRBJ1-2; CDR3nt: TGTGCCAGCAGTTCCTCTGGACAGTCCGTAGGCTACACCTTC; CDR3aa: CASSSSGQSVGYTF
abundance: -; v_gene: TRBV28; d_gene: TRBD1; j_gene: TRBJ2-7; CDR3nt: TGTGCCAGCCAGGACAGGGTCTACGAGCAGTACTTC; CDR3aa: CASQDRVYEQYF
abundance: many; v_gene: TRBV6-1; d_gene: TRBD2; j_gene: TRBJ2-1; CDR3nt: TGTGCCAGCAGTCCCACTAGCGGGGGGGCCAATGAGCAGTTCTTC; CDR3aa: CASSPTSGGANEQFF
abundance: -; v_gene: TRBV27; d_gene: -; j_gene: TRBJ2-1; CDR3nt: TGTGCCAGCAAAACGGACTTGAGCTCCTACAATGAGCAGTTCTTC; CDR3aa: CASKTDLSSYNEQFF
abundance: -; v_gene: TRBV28; d_gene: -; j_gene: TRBJ2-7; CDR3nt: TGTGCCAGCAGTCCTGGACAGACCTACGAGCAGTACTTC; CDR3aa: CASSPGQTYEQYF
abundance: -; v_gene: TRBV6-1; d_gene: -; j_gene: TRBJ2-1; CDR3nt: TGTGCCAGCAGTACCCAGGGGTTCGACAATGAGCAGTTCTTC; CDR3aa: CASSTQGFDNEQFF
abundance: -; v_gene: TRBV7-9; d_gene: -; j_gene: TRBJ1-3; CDR3nt: TGTGCCAGCAGCTTATCAGGAAACACCATATATTTT; CDR3aa: CASSLSGNTIYF
abundance: -; v_gene: TRBV27; d_gene: TRBD1; j_gene: TRBJ2-1; CDR3nt: TGTGCCAGCAGCTATGACAGGGGGCAGTACAATGAGCAGTTCTTC; CDR3aa: CASSYDRGQYNEQFF
abundance: -; v_gene: TRBV28; d_gene: -; j_gene: TRBJ1-5; CDR3nt: TGTGCCAGCAAAAAGGAGTTTCAGCCCCAGCATTTT; CDR3aa: CASKKEFQPQHF
abundance: -; v_gene: TRBV28; d_gene: -; j_gene: TRBJ1-6; CDR3nt: TGTGCCAGCAGTTATGGCCCGGGGTTGGCCCTCCACTTT; CDR3aa: CASSYGPGLALHF
abundance: -; v_gene: TRBV23-1; d_gene: -; j_gene: TRBJ1-2; CDR3nt: TGCGCCAGCAGTCAATTAGGCGGGAGCGGTGGCTACACCTTT; CDR3aa: CASSQLGGSGGYTF
abundance: -; v_gene: TRBV12-5; d_gene: TRBD1; j_gene: TRBJ1-5; CDR3nt: TGTGCTAGTGGTTTGGGATGGGACAGAAGAAATCAGCCCCAGCATTTT; CDR3aa: CASGLGWDRRNQPQHF
abundance: -; v_gene: TRBV7-9; d_gene: -; j_gene: TRBJ1-1; CDR3nt: TGTTCCAGCAGCCGAGGCAGAGCCGAAGCTTTCTTT; CDR3aa: CSSSRGRAEAFF
abundance: -; v_gene: TRBV7-9; d_gene: TRBD2; j_gene: TRBJ2-1; CDR3nt: TGTGCCAGCAGAGGGAGCGGGAGCTCCTACAATGAGCAGTTCTTC; CDR3aa: CASRGSGSSYNEQFF
abundance: -; v_gene: TRBV6-1; d_gene: TRBD1; j_gene: TRBJ2-2; CDR3nt: TGTGCCAGCAGACTAGGGACAGTAAATACCGGGGAGCTGTTTTTT; CDR3aa: CASRLGTVNTGELFF
abundance: -; v_gene: TRBV18; d_gene: TRBD1; j_gene: TRBJ2-1; CDR3nt: TGTGCCAGCTCACCAAGTGGACAGGGACACTACAATGAGCAGTTCTTC; CDR3aa: CASSPSGQGHYNEQFF
abundance: -; v_gene: TRBV5-1; d_gene: -; j_gene: TRBJ1-2; CDR3nt: TGCGCCAGCAGCTTGGGGGGGACACGGGGCGGCTACACCTTC; CDR3aa: CASSLGGTRGGYTF
abundance: -; v_gene: TRBV29-1; d_gene: -; j_gene: TRBJ2-1; CDR3nt: TGCAGCGTTGATGGCAGGGCGGTCGATGAGCAGTTCTTC; CDR3aa: CSVDGRAVDEQFF
abundance: -; v_gene: TRBV29-1; d_gene: TRBD1; j_gene: TRBJ1-1; CDR3nt: TGCAGCGTTCAGGGGGGCCCGGGTACTGAAGCTTTCTTT; CDR3aa: CSVQGGPGTEAFF
abundance: -; v_gene: TRBV7-8; d_gene: -; j_gene: TRBJ1-2; CDR3nt: TGTGCCAGCAGCTTAGATGATGCGGGGGAGGGCTACACCTTC; CDR3aa: CASSLDDAGEGYTF
abundance: -; v_gene: TRBV7-9; d_gene: TRBD1; j_gene: TRBJ2-7; CDR3nt: TGTGCCAGCAGCCGACCCGACAGGGTCTACGAGCAGTACTTC; CDR3aa: CASSRPDRVYEQYF
abundance: -; v_gene: TRBV12-5; d_gene: TRBD1; j_gene: TRBJ2-6; CDR3nt: TGTGCTAGTGGGGACCCACGGGACAGTGAGGCTGGGGCCAACGTCCTGACTTTC; CDR3aa: CASGDPRDSEAGANVLTF
abundance: -; v_gene: TRBV4-2; d_gene: TRBD1; j_gene: TRBJ1-2; CDR3nt: TGTGCCAGCAGCGAAATGACAGGGGGGTATGGCTACACCTTC; CDR3aa: CASSEMTGGYGYTF
abundance: few; v_gene: TRBV6-6; d_gene: TRBD1; j_gene: TRBJ2-7; CDR3nt: TGTGCCAGCAGCCACAGGGACAGGGGGAAACACGAGCAGTACTTC; CDR3aa: CASSHRDRGKHEQYF
abundance: -; v_gene: TRBV13; d_gene: -; j_gene: TRBJ1-1; CDR3nt: TGTGCCAGCAGCTTGGGCAGACAGAACACTGAAGCTTTCTTT; CDR3aa: CASSLGRQNTEAFF
abundance: -; v_gene: TRBV7-3; d_gene: TRBD1; j_gene: TRBJ2-7; CDR3nt: TGTGCCAGCAGCTTAAAGGGGGCAAACGAGCAGTACTTC; CDR3aa: CASSLKGANEQYF
abundance: -; v_gene: TRBV6-5; d_gene: -; j_gene: TRBJ2-7; CDR3nt: TGTGCCAGCAGTTACGGGCGAGTCCTTACCTACGAGCAGTACTTC; CDR3aa: CASSYGRVLTYEQYF
abundance: -; v_gene: TRBV4-1; d_gene: TRBD1; j_gene: TRBJ1-2; CDR3nt: TGCGCCAGCAGCCAAGATTCAGGGACAGGTTATGGCTACACCTTC; CDR3aa: CASSQDSGTGYGYTF
abundance: -; v_gene: TRBV7-9; d_gene: TRBD1; j_gene: TRBJ2-3; CDR3nt: TGTGCCAGCAGCCCGACAGGGGTGGATACGCAGTATTTT; CDR3aa: CASSPTGVDTQYF
abundance: -; v_gene: TRBV11-3; d_gene: TRBD2; j_gene: TRBJ2-7; CDR3nt: TGTGCCAGCAGCTGGGCGGGAGGGAATCTCTACGAGCAGTACTTC; CDR3aa: CASSWAGGNLYEQYF
abundance: -; v_gene: TRBV6-6; d_gene: -; j_gene: TRBJ2-2; CDR3nt: TGTGCCAGCAGTAAGACAGGGAACACCGGGGAGCTGTTTTTT; CDR3aa: CASSKTGNTGELFF
abundance: -; v_gene: TRBV7-9; d_gene: TRBD2; j_gene: TRBJ2-5; CDR3nt: TGTGCCAGCCAGTCCGGGACTAGCGGGAGAGGGACCCAGTACTTC; CDR3aa: CASQSGTSGRGTQYF
abundance: -; v_gene: TRBV5-6; d_gene: -; j_gene: TRBJ1-5; CDR3nt: TGTGCCAGCAGCTTCCGGGACAACAATCAGCCCCAGCATTTT; CDR3aa: CASSFRDNNQPQHF
abundance: -; v_gene: TRBV18; d_gene: -; j_gene: TRBJ2-5; CDR3nt: TGTGCCAGCTCACCACCGGGCTCGGGGCAAGAGACCCAGTACTTC; CDR3aa: CASSPPGSGQETQYF
abundance: -; v_gene: TRBV30; d_gene: -; j_gene: TRBJ1-3; CDR3nt: TGTGCCTGGAGCGGGGGTATTCGGTCGTCCGGAAACACCATATATTTT; CDR3aa: CAWSGGIRSSGNTIYF
abundance: -; v_gene: TRBV7-3; d_gene: -; j_gene: TRBJ2-7; CDR3nt: TGTGCCAGCAGCTTATATAGGGGCTACGAGCAGTACTTC; CDR3aa: CASSLYRGYEQYF
abundance: -; v_gene: TRBV7-9; d_gene: TRBD1; j_gene: TRBJ1-1; CDR3nt: TGTGCCAGCAGCCCGGACAGGGAGGCTGAAGCTTTCTTT; CDR3aa: CASSPDREAEAFF
abundance: -; v_gene: TRBV5-8; d_gene: -; j_gene: TRBJ2-7; CDR3nt: TGTGCCAGCAGCTTGCGCGGGACAGCCGACTACGAGCAGTACTTC; CDR3aa: CASSLRGTADYEQYF
abundance: -; v_gene: TRBV6-5; d_gene: -; j_gene: TRBJ2-5; CDR3nt: TGTGCCAGCAGCGCCGGGACTTCCTCGAAGCAGTACTTC; CDR3aa: CASSAGTSSKQYF
abundance: -; v_gene: TRBV27; d_gene: TRBD2; j_gene: TRBJ2-3; CDR3nt: TGTGCCAGCCGGGACTACAAAAAAACAGATACGCAGTATTTT; CDR3aa: CASRDYKKTDTQYF
abundance: -; v_gene: TRBV7-2; d_gene: -; j_gene: TRBJ1-1; CDR3nt: TGTGCCAGCAGCTGGCTGACAGGCGTGAACACTGAAGCTTTCTTT; CDR3aa: CASSWLTGVNTEAFF
abundance: -; v_gene: TRBV28; d_gene: -; j_gene: TRBJ2-6; CDR3nt: TGTGCCAGCAGTTTTCCCCTCTACTCTGGGGCCAACGTCCTGACTTTC; CDR3aa: CASSFPLYSGANVLTF